This is a list of T cell receptor beta chains from one sample in a study of human T cells and chemical hapten exposure. TCRdb independently ran MiXCR on the RACE reads; one entry per CDR3 protein. The profile shows 300,000 to 450,000 distinct CDR3 sequences, more than 4.5% of them singletons. The material was whole blood, obtained in connection with sensitization to the hapten diphenylcyclopropenone (DPC). The source of these receptors is a woman between 50 and 59 years old with alopecia areata. Some clones in this sample may be carry-over from other donors' samples. CDR3s include the opening cysteine and the closing phenylalanine or tryptophan. Fields, in order: D gene, clone size, J gene, V gene, CDR3 protein, CDR3 DNA. The D gene is left open where the match is weak. For some rows the clone size is stated as once, few or many, or as a class when expanded; others skip it.

d_gene: TRBD2
abundance: many
j_gene: TRBJ2-5
v_gene: TRBV29-1
CDR3aa: CSVEKGLGETQYF
CDR3nt: TGCAGCGTCGAAAAGGGACTAGGAGAGACCCAGTACTTC

d_gene: .
abundance: many
j_gene: TRBJ1-2
v_gene: TRBV28
CDR3aa: CASRGEFYGYTF
CDR3nt: TGTGCCAGCAGAGGGGAGTTCTATGGCTACACCTTC

d_gene: .
abundance: .
j_gene: TRBJ2-3
v_gene: TRBV6-5
CDR3aa: CASSYHRDPSTDTQYF
CDR3nt: TGTGCCAGCAGTTACCACCGGGACCCAAGCACAGATACGCAGTATTTT

d_gene: TRBD1
abundance: .
j_gene: TRBJ2-3
v_gene: TRBV19
CDR3aa: CASRGDRTLSDTQYF
CDR3nt: TGTGCCAGTAGGGGGGACAGAACATTATCAGATACGCAGTATTTT

d_gene: TRBD1
abundance: many
j_gene: TRBJ1-1
v_gene: TRBV5-5
CDR3aa: CASSSIQGAGNTEAFF
CDR3nt: TGTGCCAGCAGCTCGATTCAGGGGGCAGGGAACACTGAAGCTTTCTTT

d_gene: .
abundance: many
j_gene: TRBJ2-6
v_gene: TRBV10-3
CDR3aa: CAISVWDTFSGANVLTF
CDR3nt: TGTGCCATCAGTGTCTGGGACACCTTCTCTGGGGCCAACGTCCTGACTTTC

d_gene: .
abundance: many
j_gene: TRBJ2-3
v_gene: TRBV29-1
CDR3aa: CSVVGAASTDTQYF
CDR3nt: TGCAGCGTTGTAGGGGCGGCCTCCACAGATACGCAGTATTTT

d_gene: .
abundance: many
j_gene: TRBJ1-5
v_gene: TRBV11-2
CDR3aa: CASSLQTELTVYSNQPQHF
CDR3nt: TGTGCCAGCAGCTTACAAACCGAACTGACAGTATACAGCAATCAGCCCCAGCATTTT

d_gene: TRBD1
abundance: many
j_gene: TRBJ2-1
v_gene: TRBV6-2/TRBV6-3
CDR3aa: CASSRHRDSYNEQFF
CDR3nt: TGTGCCAGCAGCCGACACCGGGACAGTTACAATGAGCAGTTCTTC

d_gene: TRBD2
abundance: many
j_gene: TRBJ2-2
v_gene: TRBV20-1
CDR3aa: CSATPSGRRTGELFF
CDR3nt: TGCAGTGCTACACCTAGCGGGAGGAGAACCGGGGAGCTGTTTTTT

d_gene: TRBD1
abundance: few
j_gene: TRBJ1-4
v_gene: TRBV5-1
CDR3aa: CASSLGQGENEKLFF
CDR3nt: TGCGCCAGCAGCTTAGGACAGGGGGAGAATGAAAAACTGTTTTTT

d_gene: .
abundance: many
j_gene: TRBJ1-5
v_gene: TRBV6-1
CDR3aa: CASSEIAEGNQPQHF
CDR3nt: TGTGCCAGCAGTGAAATTGCTGAGGGTAATCAGCCCCAGCATTTT

d_gene: .
abundance: many
j_gene: TRBJ1-2
v_gene: TRBV7-2
CDR3aa: CASSLVRARINYGYTF
CDR3nt: TGTGCCAGCAGCTTAGTTCGAGCCAGGATTAACTATGGCTACACCTTC

d_gene: TRBD1
abundance: many
j_gene: TRBJ2-4
v_gene: TRBV29-1
CDR3aa: CSAGQGIAKNIQYF
CDR3nt: TGCAGCGCCGGACAGGGGATAGCCAAAAACATTCAGTACTTC

d_gene: .
abundance: .
j_gene: TRBJ2-1
v_gene: TRBV27
CDR3aa: CASSSGSGSYNEQFF
CDR3nt: TGTGCCAGCAGTTCCGGGTCCGGCTCCTACAATGAGCAGTTCTTC

d_gene: TRBD1
abundance: .
j_gene: TRBJ2-7
v_gene: TRBV29-1
CDR3aa: CSVEGTGVSEQYF
CDR3nt: TGCAGCGTTGAGGGGACAGGGGTCAGCGAGCAGTACTTC

d_gene: .
abundance: many
j_gene: TRBJ1-2
v_gene: TRBV12-3/TRBV12-4
CDR3aa: CASSSTPGHGYTF
CDR3nt: TGTGCCAGCAGTTCCACGCCGGGACATGGCTACACCTTC

d_gene: .
abundance: many
j_gene: TRBJ1-1
v_gene: TRBV4-1
CDR3aa: CASSQDMGGATEAFF
CDR3nt: TGCGCCAGCAGCCAAGATATGGGGGGGGCCACTGAAGCTTTCTTT

d_gene: TRBD1
abundance: many
j_gene: TRBJ1-5
v_gene: TRBV10-3
CDR3aa: CAISESGQGVVNQPQHF
CDR3nt: TGTGCCATCAGTGAGTCGGGACAGGGAGTTGTCAATCAGCCCCAGCATTTT

d_gene: .
abundance: .
j_gene: TRBJ2-2
v_gene: TRBV5-1
CDR3aa: CASSLLTGNTGELFF
CDR3nt: TGCGCCAGCAGCCTATTGACGGGGAACACCGGGGAGCTGTTTTTT

d_gene: TRBD1
abundance: few
j_gene: TRBJ1-3
v_gene: TRBV3-1
CDR3aa: CASSLGQGADGNTIYF
CDR3nt: TGTGCCAGCAGCCTAGGACAGGGGGCAGATGGAAACACCATATATTTT

d_gene: .
abundance: many
j_gene: TRBJ2-1
v_gene: TRBV7-6
CDR3aa: CASSLAGGGEQFF
CDR3nt: TGTGCCAGCAGCTTAGCCGGGGGCGGTGAGCAGTTCTTC

d_gene: TRBD2
abundance: many
j_gene: TRBJ2-2
v_gene: TRBV12-3/TRBV12-4
CDR3aa: CASTLGGSNTGELFF
CDR3nt: TGTGCCAGCACCTTGGGGGGGTCGAACACCGGGGAGCTGTTTTTT

d_gene: TRBD1
abundance: .
j_gene: TRBJ1-1
v_gene: TRBV9
CDR3aa: CASSPGTGIAEAFF
CDR3nt: TGTGCCAGCAGCCCAGGGACAGGTATCGCTGAAGCTTTCTTT

d_gene: .
abundance: few
j_gene: TRBJ1-1
v_gene: TRBV20-1
CDR3aa: CSARPRLMNTEAFF
CDR3nt: TGCAGTGCTAGGCCCAGGCTCATGAACACTGAAGCTTTCTTT

d_gene: TRBD2
abundance: few
j_gene: TRBJ2-7
v_gene: TRBV7-2
CDR3aa: CASSFGGGLYEQYF
CDR3nt: TGTGCCAGCAGCTTTGGCGGGGGGCTGTACGAGCAGTACTTC

d_gene: .
abundance: many
j_gene: TRBJ2-1
v_gene: TRBV18
CDR3aa: CASSPPGTPFNEQFF
CDR3nt: TGTGCCAGCTCACCCCCCGGGACTCCTTTTAATGAGCAGTTCTTC

d_gene: .
abundance: few
j_gene: TRBJ1-4
v_gene: TRBV28
CDR3aa: CASTPTAREKLFF
CDR3nt: TGTGCCAGCACCCCCACTGCCAGGGAAAAACTGTTTTTT

d_gene: TRBD2
abundance: .
j_gene: TRBJ2-3
v_gene: TRBV7-7
CDR3aa: CASSPFPLGLAGTDTQYF
CDR3nt: TGTGCCAGCAGCCCCTTCCCCCTCGGACTAGCGGGCACAGATACGCAGTATTTT